The present T cell receptor (beta chain) was sequenced within a study of response to subunit inactivated influenza vaccine. Study results and caveats: The authors proposed limited new T cell recruitment per seasonal influenza vaccination.

Via MiXCR, TCRdb re-called the RT-PCR reads, giving one row per CDR3 protein. Among hundreds of thousands of distinct CDR3 sequences listed, over 10% were seen once. Only a few counts were recorded for this clonotype. Its antigen is still unknown. V shed 6 bases and J shed 3 bases, with 11 bases lying between them. Germline V gene sequence: CDR1 MNHNS, CDR2 SASEGT. This CDR3 spans 14 amino acids. The receptor comes from a man in his fifties who received an inactivated influenza vaccine. This chain connects TRBV6-1 to TRBJ1-4, with unresolved D. This sample comprised PBMCs from blood, obtained 45 days after vaccination. CDR3 bases: TGTGCCAGCAGAAACGGAGGGCCTAATGAAAAACTGTTTTTT. This encodes CASRNGGPNEKLFF.